This T cell receptor beta chain was profiled in a study of T cell responses to AZD1222 COVID-19 vaccine. Overall study findings and caveats: The study found vaccine-associated CD4 TCRs spanning spike, dominant at 160-218 and 743-854.

Per the germline V gene, CDR1 is KGHDR and CDR2 is SFDVKD. This CDR3 contains 12 residues. The V gene end was trimmed by 9 bases and the J gene end by 4 bases; junction bases not matched to a gene: 2. Comment on this clone: What it binds is not known.

Here immunoSEQ multiplex PCR was the method, and the copy in TCRdb shows in-frame clones only, minus some. The sample includes 150,000 to 200,000 clones, 90% to 95% seen only once; the top ten take over 0.95%. The sequence was obtained from an adult who received the AZD1222 COVID-19 vaccine. The J gene is TRBJ1-5, the V gene TRBV24-1; 7 nucleotides align to TRBD1. Sequencing used peripheral blood, obtained 28 days after the second AZD1222 dose. The CDR3, as DNA: TGTGCCACCGCAGGGGGAAATCAGCCCCAGCATTTT. This sequence encodes CATAGGNQPQHF.